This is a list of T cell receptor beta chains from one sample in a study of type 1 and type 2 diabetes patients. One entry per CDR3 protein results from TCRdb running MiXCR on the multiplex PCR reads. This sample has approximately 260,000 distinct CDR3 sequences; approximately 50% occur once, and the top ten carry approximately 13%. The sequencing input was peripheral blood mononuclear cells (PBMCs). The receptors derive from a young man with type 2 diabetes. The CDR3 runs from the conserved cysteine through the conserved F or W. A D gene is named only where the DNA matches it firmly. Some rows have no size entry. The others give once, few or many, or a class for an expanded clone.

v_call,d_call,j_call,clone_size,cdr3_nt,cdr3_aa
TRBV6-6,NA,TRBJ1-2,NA,TGTGCCTGTGGACAGAAAGCTAACTATGGCTACACCTTC,CACGQKANYGYTF
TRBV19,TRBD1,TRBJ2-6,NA,TGTGCCAGTAGTACTTCACCCCCGGGACAGCTCTCTGGGGCCAACGTCCTGACTTTC,CASSTSPPGQLSGANVLTF
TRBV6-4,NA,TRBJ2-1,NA,TGTGCCAGCAGTGAGGTCGCTAGCAACGCTGAGCAGTTCTTC,CASSEVASNAEQFF
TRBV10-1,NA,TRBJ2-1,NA,TGCGCCAGCAGTGGGGGCGGCTCCTACAATGAGCAGTTCTTC,CASSGGGSYNEQFF
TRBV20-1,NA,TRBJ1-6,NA,TGCAGTGCTAGTTATGGGGCGCGGAATTCACCCCTCCACTTT,CSASYGARNSPLHF
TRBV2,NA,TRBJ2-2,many,TGTGCCAGCACCGACGCCTACCGTACCGGGGAGCTGTTTTTT,CASTDAYRTGELFF
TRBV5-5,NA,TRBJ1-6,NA,TGTGCCAGCAGCTTGGTGGACAGCTTAGGCGGTTCACCCCTCCACTTT,CASSLVDSLGGSPLHF
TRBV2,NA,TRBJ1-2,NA,TGTGCCAGCAGGGGCGGGCTTGGCTATGGCTACACCTTC,CASRGGLGYGYTF
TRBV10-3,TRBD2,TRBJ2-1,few,TGTGCCAGCAGCCGGACTAGCGACAATGAGCAGTTCTTC,CASSRTSDNEQFF
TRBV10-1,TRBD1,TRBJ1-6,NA,TGCGCCAGCAGTGAGTTCAGGACAGGGAATTCACCCCTCCACTTT,CASSEFRTGNSPLHF
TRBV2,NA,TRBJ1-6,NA,TGTGCCAGCTCCGAGCGATCACCCCTCCACTTT,CASSERSPLHF
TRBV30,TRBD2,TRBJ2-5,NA,TGTGCCTGGAGTCTAGCGGGAGTTCTCGGAGAGACCCAGTACTTC,CAWSLAGVLGETQYF
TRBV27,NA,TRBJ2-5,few,TGTGCCAGCGGACAGCTTGTAAGAGGGCCCTCGTGGGAGACCCAGTACTTC,CASGQLVRGPSWETQYF
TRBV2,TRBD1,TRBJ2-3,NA,TGTGCCAGCAGTGAAACCGACAGGGTTAGCACAGATACGCAGTATTTT,CASSETDRVSTDTQYF
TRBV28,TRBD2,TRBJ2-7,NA,TGTGCCAGCAGTCCCCTCCGGACTAGCGGCTTTTACGAGCAGTACTTC,CASSPLRTSGFYEQYF
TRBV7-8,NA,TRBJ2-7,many,TGTGCCAGCAGCTTAGCGGCGAAGGGCTACGAGCAGTACTTC,CASSLAAKGYEQYF
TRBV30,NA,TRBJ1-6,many,TGTGCCTGGAGTGTAAACGAGTGGGCCAATTCACCCCTCCACTTT,CAWSVNEWANSPLHF
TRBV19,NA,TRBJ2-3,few,TGTGCCAGTACTACCGGCCCTAGCACAGATACGCAGTATTTT,CASTTGPSTDTQYF
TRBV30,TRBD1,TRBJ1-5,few,TGTGCCTGGAGTGAGGGGACAGGGTATCAGCCCCAGCATTTT,CAWSEGTGYQPQHF
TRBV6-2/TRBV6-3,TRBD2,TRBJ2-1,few,TGTGCCAGCAGTTACTCGACTAGCGGGAGCAATGAGCAGTTCTTC,CASSYSTSGSNEQFF
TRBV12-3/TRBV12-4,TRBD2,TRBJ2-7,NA,TGTGCCAGCAGCCCGGGACTAGCGGTTATCGAGCAGTACTTC,CASSPGLAVIEQYF
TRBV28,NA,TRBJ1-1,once,TGTGCCAGCTCCCTAGCCGGACCGCTGAACACTGAAGCTTTCTTT,CASSLAGPLNTEAFF
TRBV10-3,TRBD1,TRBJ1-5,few,TGTGCCATCAGTGAGTCTCAGGGGGCAAATCAGCCCCAGCATTTT,CAISESQGANQPQHF
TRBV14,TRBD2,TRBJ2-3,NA,TGCGCCAGCAGCGGGACTAGCGGGGCAGGCACAGATACGCAGTATTTT,CASSGTSGAGTDTQYF
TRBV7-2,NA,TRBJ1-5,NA,TGTGCCAGCAGCTCGGACAAGTCGAACCAGCCCCAGCATTTT,CASSSDKSNQPQHF
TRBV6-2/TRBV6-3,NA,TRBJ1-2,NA,TGTGCCAGCAGTCCCTTAGGGCAGAGAGCTAACTATGGCTACACCTTC,CASSPLGQRANYGYTF
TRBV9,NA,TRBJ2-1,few,TGTGCCAGCAGCGTGACCGATAATGAGCAGTTCTTC,CASSVTDNEQFF
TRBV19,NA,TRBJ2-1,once,TGTGCCAGTAGTATCCCTCCCCCCAGTGAGCAGTTCTTC,CASSIPPPSEQFF
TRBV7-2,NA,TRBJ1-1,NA,TGTGCCAGCAGCTTGGCCCCACAAATGAACACTGAAGCTTTCTTT,CASSLAPQMNTEAFF
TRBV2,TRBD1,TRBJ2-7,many,TGTGCCAGCAATCCGACAGGGGTGGGCGAGCAGTACTTC,CASNPTGVGEQYF
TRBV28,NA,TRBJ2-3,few,TGTGCCAGCAGTTTAGAGGCAGGGGATGACCGAGCAGATACGCAGTATTTT,CASSLEAGDDRADTQYF
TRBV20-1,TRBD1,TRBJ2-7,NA,TGCAGTGCTGTTGCCTCCTGGACAGGGAGACCCTACGAGCAGTACTTC,CSAVASWTGRPYEQYF
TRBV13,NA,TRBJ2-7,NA,TGTGCCAGCAGCACCCTCGCTACAGGGAGGAGGTACGAGCAGTACTTC,CASSTLATGRRYEQYF
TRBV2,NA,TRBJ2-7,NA,TGTGCCAGCAGGAAATACGAGCAGTACTTC,CASRKYEQYF
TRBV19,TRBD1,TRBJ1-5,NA,TGTGCCAGTAGTCAGGACAGGGGGGTTCAGCCCCAGCATTTT,CASSQDRGVQPQHF
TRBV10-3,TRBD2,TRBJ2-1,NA,TGTGCCATCAGTGGACTAGCGGGAGGCCGAAATGAGCAGTTCTTC,CAISGLAGGRNEQFF
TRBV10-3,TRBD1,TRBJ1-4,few,TGTGCCATCTCCGGGACAGATAATGAAAAACTGTTTTTT,CAISGTDNEKLFF
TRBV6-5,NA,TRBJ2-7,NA,TGTGCCAGCCTCGACAGCCGTTTCTACGAGCAGTACTTC,CASLDSRFYEQYF
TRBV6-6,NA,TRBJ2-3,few,TGTGCCAGCAGTTACAGGGCAGGTACAGATACGCAGTATTTT,CASSYRAGTDTQYF